This TCR beta chain was captured by sequencing in a study of blood T cell repertoires in COVID-19. The germline V gene encodes CDR1 MNHEY and CDR2 SMNVEV (reference sequence). Trimming took 8 bases from V and 6 from J, leaving 18 bases between them. The CDR3 loop spans 14 amino acids. TCRdb's copy holds only in-frame clones and misses some; the assay was immunoSEQ multiplex PCR. The data hold around 300,000 clones, with about nine tenths observed a single time. The chain is built from TRBV27 and TRBJ2-3; D perhaps matches TRBD1 (6 bases). The TCR was taken from a man between 18 and 29 years old with active or convalescent COVID-19. Sequencing was done on a sample of peripheral blood. In nucleotides, the CDR3 is TGTGCCAGCGGCCTCCAGGGGTATTTCGATACGCAGTATTTT. It encodes CASGLQGYFDTQYF.